The rows below give T cell receptor beta chains drawn from one sample of a study of shared clonotypes between healthy human individuals. The data were produced by immunoSEQ multiplex PCR, yet TCRdb's version contains in-frame clones alone and is incomplete. The sample yields 2 million to 2.5 million clones, 80% to 95% seen once. The specimen was naive CD4+ T cells from PBMCs. These TCRs come from a man aged 18 to 35 in good health. Some clones in this sample may be carry-over from other donors' samples. Each CDR3 is given with its conserved first and last residue. The order of the fields is V gene, clone size, J gene, D gene, CDR3 protein, CDR3 DNA. D genes are given only for firm matches. Clone size is shown for a subset of rows, as once, few, many or a class of expanded clone.

>TRBV29-1|-|TRBJ2-1|TRBD2
CSVESLAGANEQFF
TGCAGCGTTGAGTCACTAGCGGGAGCTAATGAGCAGTTCTTC
>TRBV18|-|TRBJ2-1|TRBD1
CASSPRTGDYNEQFF
TGTGCCAGCTCACCTAGGACAGGGGACTACAATGAGCAGTTCTTC
>TRBV28|-|TRBJ2-5|-
CASSLFVGTGETQYF
TGTGCCAGCAGTTTATTTGTGGGCACGGGGGAGACCCAGTACTTC
>TRBV7-9|once|TRBJ1-4|-
CASSFGRNEKLFF
TGTGCCAGCAGCTTTGGACGAAATGAAAAACTGTTTTTT
>TRBV4-3|-|TRBJ1-2|-
CASSQVSGEPYGYTF
TGCGCCAGCAGCCAAGTGTCCGGGGAGCCCTATGGCTACACCTTC
>TRBV7-9|-|TRBJ2-1|TRBD1
CASSANRGRSYNEQFF
TGTGCCAGCAGCGCAAACAGGGGGCGATCCTACAATGAGCAGTTCTTC
>TRBV2|-|TRBJ1-2|-
CASSESPGRVYGYTF
TGTGCCAGCAGTGAAAGTCCAGGACGGGTATATGGCTACACCTTC
>TRBV5-6|once|TRBJ2-4|-
CASSRRDDRTMRYF
TGTGCCAGCAGCCGACGGGACGACAGGACTATGCGGTACTTC
>TRBV18|-|TRBJ2-5|TRBD2
CASSPPGGREETQYF
TGTGCCAGCTCACCACCCGGTGGGAGGGAAGAGACCCAGTACTTC
>TRBV7-7|-|TRBJ2-5|TRBD1
CASSLTGTGGETQYF
TGTGCCAGCAGCCTGACCGGGACAGGGGGGGAGACCCAGTACTTC